The 18 T cell receptor beta chains presented below share a single source sample, sequenced in a study of precursors of human CD4 cytotoxic T cells. The bulk UMI libraries came from four sorted CD4+ memory subsets, including IL-7R-high and IL-7R-negative TEMRA. TCRdb re-derived calls from the reads in MiXCR, one entry per CDR3 protein. The sample carries 600 or so distinct CDR3 sequences, approximately 14% recorded once. Sequences were obtained from memory CD4+ T cells from blood (PBMCs). These TCRs come from a human donor in good health.

The rearrangement uses TRBV12-3 or TRBV12-4 and TRBJ1-2, with 8 bases identical to TRBD1. The CDR3 spans 14 residues. J lost 7 bases, V lost 1 base, and 5 bases had no gene match. The CDR3 DNA is TGTGCCAGCAGTTTAGACAGGGGGAAGAGTGGCTACACCTTC. Translated: CASSLDRGKSGYTF.

For the CDR3, the DNA is TGTGCCACCAGCATTCAACCCGTGCGGGGCGGCTACACCTTC. Amino acid sequence: CATSIQPVRGGYTF. This chain uses TRBV15 with TRBJ1-2; perhaps TRBD1 as D (5 bases). V lost 4 bases, J lost 8 bases, and 17 bases lay in between. CDR3 length: 14 amino acids. Germline-derived CDR1 and CDR2 are LNHNV and YYDKDF (reference sequence).

The J gene is TRBJ1-4, the V gene TRBV7-9; D is ambiguous. With 3 bases removed from V and 8 bases from J, the gap between germline ends came to 13 bases. The germline gives CDR1 SEHNR, CDR2 FQNEAQ (reference sequence). The CDR3 sequence is 14 residues long. CDR3 bases: TGTGCCAGCAGCTTTGTTCCGGGGAAGGAAAAACTGTTTTTT. Encoded protein: CASSFVPGKEKLFF.

The J gene is TRBJ2-7, the V gene TRBV7-9; 10 positions match TRBD2. This CDR3 spans 19 amino acids. Germline trimming cut 3 bases from V and 2 bases from J; bases unmatched to any gene: 16. Germline loops: CDR1 SEHNR, CDR2 FQNEAQ (reference sequence). The CDR3 nucleotides read TGTGCCAGCAGCTTTAATGTTTGGCTAGCGGGAGAAGTAGCCTACGAGCAGTACTTC. It translates to CASSFNVWLAGEVAYEQYF.

The table lists this clonotype with a few counts. V and J are TRBV6-4 and TRBJ2-6, with D possibly being TRBD1 (6 bases). CDR1 and CDR2 from the germline V gene are MRHNA and SNTAGT. With 3 bases removed from V and 0 bases from J, the gap between germline ends came to 6 bases. CDR3 size: 15 residues. The CDR3 is CASSEDSSGANVLTF. CDR3 DNA sequence: TGTGCCAGCAGTGAGGACAGCTCTGGGGCCAACGTCCTGACTTTC.

This chain connects TRBV12-3 or TRBV12-4 to TRBJ1-6, with D hard to call. The CDR3 extends over 12 amino acids. V was pared by 3 bases and J by 6 bases, with 3 bases between. The CDR3, as DNA: TGTGCCAGCAGTTTCACTAATTCACCCCTCCACTTT. Protein sequence: CASSFTNSPLHF.

This clonotype appeared a few times. The V call is TRBV9, the J call TRBJ2-1; D possibly corresponds to TRBD2 (6 bases). Germline V lookup: CDR1 SGDLS, CDR2 YYNGEE. V lost 3 bases and J 4 bases, leaving 11 bases between the germline ends. The CDR3 covers 14 residues. The DNA of the CDR3 is TGTGCCAGCAGCGGTATTAGCGGTTACAATGAGCAGTTCTTC. This gives the protein CASSGISGYNEQFF.

V gene TRBV12-3 or TRBV12-4 combines with J gene TRBJ2-5; TRBD2 might be the D (5 bases). Trimming took 1 base from V and 11 from J, leaving 14 bases between them. The CDR3 contains 13 residues. The CDR3, as DNA: TGTGCCAGCAGTTTAGGAGGGTCAACCAATCAGTACTTC. Protein: CASSLGGSTNQYF.

This chain connects TRBV5-1 to TRBJ2-6; no clear D. The CDR3 loop spans 19 amino acids. Germline CDR1 is SGHRS and CDR2 is YFSETQ. V was trimmed by 4 bases and J by 0 bases, leaving 20 bases between them. The CDR3 DNA reads as TGCGCCAGCAGCCATCCATCTGCCGGGTTCAGCTCTGGGGCCAACGTCCTGACTTTC. Protein sequence: CASSHPSAGFSSGANVLTF.

This clonotype counts as large. The chain is built from TRBV7-3 and TRBJ2-1; D uncertain. The CDR3 has 14 amino acids. The ends were cut back, 4 bases at V and 7 bases at J, with 14 bases in the middle. Germline values: CDR1 SGHTA, CDR2 FQGTGA. The DNA of the CDR3 is TGTGCCAGCAGCTGGAAACCCCACCTTAATGAGCAGTTCTTC. The encoded protein is CASSWKPHLNEQFF.

The chain uses TRBV12-3 or TRBV12-4 and TRBJ1-6; no clear D. CDR3 length: 13 residues. Trimming left V 1 base short and J 7 bases short, with 5 bases between. CDR3 in DNA: TGTGCCAGCAGTTTAGAGCCGAATTCACCCCTCCACTTT. Translating it yields CASSLEPNSPLHF.

The chain joins TRBV12-3 or TRBV12-4 to TRBJ2-2; TRBD1 matches 7 bases. V shed 8 bases and J 0 bases; nucleotides not matched to a gene: 3. There are 14 residues in the CDR3. The CDR3 DNA reads as TGTGCCAGCTGGGACAGATCGAACACCGGGGAGCTGTTTTTT. This codes for CASWDRSNTGELFF.

This clonotype was counted a few times. The CDR3 DNA reads as TGTGCCAGCAGCTTAGTCAGGAACGAGCAGTACTTC. This encodes CASSLVRNEQYF. The J gene is TRBJ2-7, the V gene TRBV7-9, with D uncertain. This CDR3 is 12 amino acids long. V was trimmed by 1 base and J by 5 bases, leaving 6 bases between them. The germline V gene encodes CDR1 SEHNR and CDR2 FQNEAQ (reference sequence).

This chain uses TRBV3-1 with TRBJ2-5; D remains ambiguous. The CDR3 sequence is 12 residues long. V lost 0 bases and J 9 bases, leaving 8 bases between the germline ends. Germline CDR1 LGHDT, CDR2 YNNKEL (reference sequence). CDR3 protein: CASSQDPGSQYF. For the CDR3, the DNA is TGTGCCAGCAGCCAAGATCCTGGGTCCCAGTACTTC.

The CDR3 loop is CASRPGTGAYEQYF. The CDR3 bases are TGCGCCAGCCGGCCGGGGACAGGAGCCTACGAGCAGTACTTC. This chain uses TRBV5-1 with TRBJ2-7; 8 bases line up with TRBD1. This CDR3 is 14 amino acids long. Germline CDR1 and CDR2: SGHRS and YFSETQ. V lost 7 bases, J lost 2 bases, and 8 bases stayed unmatched.

The chain joins TRBV23-1 to TRBJ2-1; unclear D gene. TRBV23-1 is classed as an ORF, of uncertain function. The CDR3 totals 21 residues. V lost 4 bases and J 2 bases, leaving 30 bases between the germline ends. The CDR3 DNA reads TGCGCCAGCAGTCCATTGCCGAGTGGGTGGGAAAACGATCAAACCTACAATGAGCAGTTCTTC. This codes for CASSPLPSGWENDQTYNEQFF.

The chain carries TRBV20-1 and TRBJ2-7; 13 positions match TRBD2. Germline CDR1 is DFQATT and CDR2 is SNEGSKA (reference sequence). With V trimmed by 4 bases and J by 1 base, 7 bases remained unmatched. This CDR3 is built from 16 residues. This chain's CDR3 is CSATGLAGVGSYEQYF. The CDR3 nucleotides read TGCAGTGCTACAGGACTAGCGGGAGTAGGGTCCTACGAGCAGTACTTC.

This clonotype was seen only a few times. The J gene is TRBJ1-2, the V gene TRBV12-3 or TRBV12-4, with D tentatively TRBD1 (6 bases). The V end lost 5 bases, the J end lost 11 bases, and 15 bases lay between the germline ends. This CDR3 comprises 12 residues. The CDR3 reads CASSRNRVWYTF. The CDR3 nucleotides read TGTGCCAGCAGTCGGAACAGGGTTTGGTACACCTTC.